This TCR beta chain was captured by sequencing in a study of T cell responses to AZD1222 COVID-19 vaccine (dated by TCRdb to about 2021). Study-level background: TCR sequencing covered 230 to 250 trial participants: 200 to 220 given two doses of AZD1222 and 26 given two doses of MenACWY control vaccine. Enrollment into the trials was organized by age into subgroups of 18-55, 56-69 and 70-plus years, and those subgroups contained roughly 140, 27 and 60 TCR-sequenced participants, respectively. Findings and caveats that apply to the study as a whole: Spike-specific TCR breadth and depth rose significantly after two AZD1222 doses compared with day 0 and with MenACWY recipients. Only 5 to 7 AZD1222 recipients were SARS-CoV-2 seropositive at baseline, limiting conclusions about previously exposed vaccinees. Because no day 14 peak-response samples were available, repertoires were characterized only after the peak T cell response. Epitopes outside the regions mutated in the B.1.351 and B.1.1.7 variants were reportedly recognized by nearly half of the unique spike-specific TCRs. Participants were mostly white British and included more females than males, and it was suggested by the authors that clonal diversity may have been underestimated. CD4 TCRs associated with the vaccine covered the entire spike protein, and the dominant responses were in regions 160-218 and 743-854. In the small 56-69-year group, the increase in depth fell short of significance, most likely because of low power.

Notes on this clone: Which antigen it targets is not known. One base away there is no much larger clone; base qualities are not given.

The CDR3 regions of human TCRbeta chains were subjected to immunosequencing. Per the source publication's procedure: TCRs in the repertoires were matched against a reference library of SARS-CoV-2-specific TCRs that had been generated with the MIRA antigen-specificity platform. Breadth was defined as the fraction of unique TCRs that were SARS-CoV-2-associated. Depth was defined as the fraction of total T cells that were SARS-CoV-2-associated. Using the MIRA data, each spike-specific TCR was mapped to the spike region that the TCR reacts to and placed in a CD4 or CD8 class. Log10-transformed breadth and depth values were compared by one-way ANOVA with Sidak's multiple comparisons tests. In its TCRdb copy, this immuneACCESS table keeps in-frame sequences only and misses some clones. Where compared with another copy, unresolved V genes explain less than half of these, and the others have no known cause. V and J calls and clone size follow that table, whereas D and trimming were derived from the DNA. Across this sample there are about 180,000 clones, with approximately 92% seen only once. The ten largest clones add up to around 0.98% of the sample.

V loses 4 bases of germline sequence and J loses 8 bases, and the interval between the two ends is 11 bases. The CDR3 runs 12 residues from the cysteine to the phenylalanine. Only CDR3 DNA remains: 36 bases, in frame from the first base. The germline V gene gives CDR1 as SNHLY and CDR2 as FYNNEI. Per the publication, the time point label means: about 28 days (+/-7) after the second vaccine dose. The treatment or condition label for this specimen denotes: meningococcal conjugate vaccine given as trial control. The vaccinee samples were drawn from two UK trials, COV001 and COV002, one of which was a single-blind randomized controlled phase 2/3 trial testing AZD1222 (ChAdOx1 nCoV-19) in healthy adults. Trial participant PBMC samples were collected at day 0 and day 28 after the second dose for TCRbeta chain sequencing.

This TCR came from an adult who received the MenACWY meningococcal vaccine as a control. Sequencing was performed on peripheral blood, taken 28 days after the second dose of the MenACWY control vaccine. The V and J segments used are TRBV2 and TRBJ1-2; the D segment could be TRBD1, given 5 matching bases. The CDR3 sequence is CASSGNRLGYTF. The nucleotide sequence reads as follows: TGTGCCAGCAGTGGAAACAGGTTAGGCTACACCTTC.